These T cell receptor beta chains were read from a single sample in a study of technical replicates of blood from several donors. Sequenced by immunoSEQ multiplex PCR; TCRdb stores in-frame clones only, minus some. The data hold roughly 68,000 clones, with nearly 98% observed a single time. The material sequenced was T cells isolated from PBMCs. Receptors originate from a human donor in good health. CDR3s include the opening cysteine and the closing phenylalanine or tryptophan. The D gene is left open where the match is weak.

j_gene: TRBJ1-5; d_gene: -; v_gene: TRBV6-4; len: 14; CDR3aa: CASSERGGSQPQHF; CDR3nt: TGTGCCAGCAGTGAGAGAGGAGGATCTCAGCCCCAGCATTTT
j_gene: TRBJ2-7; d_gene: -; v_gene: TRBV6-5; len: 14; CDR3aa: CASRPLGSSYEQYF; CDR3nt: TGTGCCAGCAGACCTTTAGGGAGCTCCTACGAGCAGTACTTC
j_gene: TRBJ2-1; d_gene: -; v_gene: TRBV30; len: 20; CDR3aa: CAWSSLTLSITVSSYNEQFF; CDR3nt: TGTGCCTGGAGCTCCTTGACCCTGTCGATAACAGTCAGCTCCTACAATGAGCAGTTCTTC
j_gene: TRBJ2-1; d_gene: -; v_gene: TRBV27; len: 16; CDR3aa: CASKLGGLPSPHEQFF; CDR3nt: TGTGCCAGCAAACTGGGAGGACTACCCAGCCCCCATGAGCAGTTCTTC
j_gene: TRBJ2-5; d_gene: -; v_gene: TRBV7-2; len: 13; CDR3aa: CASSLNSQETQYF; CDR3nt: TGTGCCAGCAGCTTAAACAGTCAAGAGACCCAGTACTTC
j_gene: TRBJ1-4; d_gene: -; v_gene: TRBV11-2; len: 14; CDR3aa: CASSFETRNEKLFF; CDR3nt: TGTGCCAGCAGCTTCGAGACAAGAAATGAAAAACTGTTTTTT
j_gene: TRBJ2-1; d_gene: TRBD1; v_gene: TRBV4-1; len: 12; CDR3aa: CASQPDRGSQFF; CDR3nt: TGCGCCAGTCAACCCGACAGGGGCTCGCAGTTCTTC
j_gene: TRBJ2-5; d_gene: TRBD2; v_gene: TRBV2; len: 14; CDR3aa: CASIQRESWETQYF; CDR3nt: TGTGCCAGCATCCAGCGGGAGTCGTGGGAGACCCAGTACTTC
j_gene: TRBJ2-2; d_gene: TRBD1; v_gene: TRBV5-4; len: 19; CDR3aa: CASSPLVTGADLGTGELFF; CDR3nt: TGTGCCAGCAGCCCTCTAGTTACAGGGGCCGATTTGGGAACCGGGGAGCTGTTTTTT
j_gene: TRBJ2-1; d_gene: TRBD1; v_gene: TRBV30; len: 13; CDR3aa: CARRTGAYNEQFF; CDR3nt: TGTGCCCGCAGGACAGGGGCATACAATGAGCAGTTCTTC
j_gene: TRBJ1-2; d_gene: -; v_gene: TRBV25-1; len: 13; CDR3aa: CASSPGLSDGYTF; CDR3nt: TGTGCCAGCAGCCCGGGACTGAGCGATGGCTACACCTTC
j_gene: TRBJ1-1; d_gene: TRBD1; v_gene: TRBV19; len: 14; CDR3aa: CASSIVPGGTEAFF; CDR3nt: TGTGCCAGTAGCATAGTACCAGGGGGCACTGAAGCTTTCTTT
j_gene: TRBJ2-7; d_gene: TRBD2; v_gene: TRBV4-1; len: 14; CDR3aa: CASSQGPSGYEQYF; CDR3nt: TGCGCCAGCAGCCAAGGTCCTAGCGGGTACGAGCAGTACTTC
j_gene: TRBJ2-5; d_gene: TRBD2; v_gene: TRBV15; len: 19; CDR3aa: CATSVKALTSGEYQETQYF; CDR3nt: TGTGCCACCAGCGTTAAGGCCCTAACTAGCGGGGAATACCAAGAGACCCAGTACTTC
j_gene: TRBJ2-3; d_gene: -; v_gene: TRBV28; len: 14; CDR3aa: CASRGGPGADTQYF; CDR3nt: TGTGCCAGCAGGGGTGGGCCAGGGGCAGATACGCAGTATTTT
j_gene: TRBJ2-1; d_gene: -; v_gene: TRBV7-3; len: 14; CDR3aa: CASSLKPGAPEQFF; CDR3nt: TGTGCCAGCAGCTTAAAACCGGGAGCGCCTGAGCAGTTCTTC
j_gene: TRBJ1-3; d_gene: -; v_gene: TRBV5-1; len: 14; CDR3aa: CASSLGGGGNTIYF; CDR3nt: TGCGCCAGCAGCTTAGGGGGTGGTGGAAACACCATATATTTT